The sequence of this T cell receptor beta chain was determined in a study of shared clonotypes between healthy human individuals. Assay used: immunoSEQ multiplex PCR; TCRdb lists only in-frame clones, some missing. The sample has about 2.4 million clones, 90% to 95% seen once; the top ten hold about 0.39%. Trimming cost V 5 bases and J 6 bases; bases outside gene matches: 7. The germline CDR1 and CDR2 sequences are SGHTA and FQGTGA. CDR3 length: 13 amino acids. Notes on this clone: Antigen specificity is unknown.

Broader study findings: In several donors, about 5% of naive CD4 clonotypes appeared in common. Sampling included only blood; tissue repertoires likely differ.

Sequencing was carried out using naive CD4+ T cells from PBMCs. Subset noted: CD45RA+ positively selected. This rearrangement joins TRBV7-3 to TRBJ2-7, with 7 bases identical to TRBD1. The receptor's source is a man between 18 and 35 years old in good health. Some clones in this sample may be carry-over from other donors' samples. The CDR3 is CASSPGQAREQYF. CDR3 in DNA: TGTGCCAGCAGCCCCGGACAGGCCCGCGAGCAGTACTTC.